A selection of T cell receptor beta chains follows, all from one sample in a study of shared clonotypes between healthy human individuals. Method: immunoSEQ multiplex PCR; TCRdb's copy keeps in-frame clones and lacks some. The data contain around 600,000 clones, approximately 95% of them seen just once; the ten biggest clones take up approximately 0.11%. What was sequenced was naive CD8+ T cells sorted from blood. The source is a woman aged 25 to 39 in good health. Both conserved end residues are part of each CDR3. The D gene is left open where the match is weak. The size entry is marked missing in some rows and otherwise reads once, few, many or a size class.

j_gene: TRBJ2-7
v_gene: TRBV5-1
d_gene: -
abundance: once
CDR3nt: TGCGCCAGCAGGGAGGGCTACGAGCAGTACTTC
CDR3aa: CASREGYEQYF

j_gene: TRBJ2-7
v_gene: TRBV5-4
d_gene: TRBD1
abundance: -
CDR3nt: TGTGCCAGCAGCTTGGGGGACAGGGTAATCTACGAGCAGTACTTC
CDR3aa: CASSLGDRVIYEQYF

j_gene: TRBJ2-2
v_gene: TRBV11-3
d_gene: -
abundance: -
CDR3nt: TGTGCCAGCAGCTTCATGGGCGCCGGGGAGCTGTTTTTT
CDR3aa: CASSFMGAGELFF

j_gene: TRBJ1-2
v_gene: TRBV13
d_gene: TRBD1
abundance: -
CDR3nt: TGTGCCAGCAGCTTCCCTTCGGAAAAACCGCGACAAGGGGGCCCTAACTATGGCTACACCTTC
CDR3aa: CASSFPSEKPRQGGPNYGYTF

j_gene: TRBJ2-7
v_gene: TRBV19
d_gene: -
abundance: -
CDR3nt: TGTGCCAGTAGTATTACGGGGGTTTACGAGCAGTACTTC
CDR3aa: CASSITGVYEQYF

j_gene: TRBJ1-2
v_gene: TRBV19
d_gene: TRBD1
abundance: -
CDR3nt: TGTGCCAGTAGTGCCAGGGACAGGGCAACCTATGGCTACACCTTC
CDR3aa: CASSARDRATYGYTF

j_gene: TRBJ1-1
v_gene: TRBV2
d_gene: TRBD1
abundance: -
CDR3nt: TGTGCCAGCGAGCCGGGACAGGGAAAAGCTTTCTTT
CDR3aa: CASEPGQGKAFF

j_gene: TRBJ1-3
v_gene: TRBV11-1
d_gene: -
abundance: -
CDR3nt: TGTGCCAGCAGCCCCGGGGGTCCGCAGGGGTCTGGAAACACCATATATTTT
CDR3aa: CASSPGGPQGSGNTIYF

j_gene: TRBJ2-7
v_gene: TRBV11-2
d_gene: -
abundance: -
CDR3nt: TGTGCCAGCAGCTTAGATTTTCTTAGCTCCTACGAGCAGTACTTC
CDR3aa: CASSLDFLSSYEQYF

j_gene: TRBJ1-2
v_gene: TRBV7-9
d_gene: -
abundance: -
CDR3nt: TGTGCCAGCAGCTTAGCGTACCGAGGCTACTATGGCTACACCTTC
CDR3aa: CASSLAYRGYYGYTF

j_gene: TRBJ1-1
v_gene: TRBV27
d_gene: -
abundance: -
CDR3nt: TGTGCCAGCAGTCAGAACAGTGAAGCTTTCTTT
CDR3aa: CASSQNSEAFF

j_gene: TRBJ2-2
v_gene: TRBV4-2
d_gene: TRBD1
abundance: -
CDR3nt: TGTGCCAGCAGCCAAGGACAGGGGGCTGCCGGGGAGCTGTTTTTT
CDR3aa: CASSQGQGAAGELFF

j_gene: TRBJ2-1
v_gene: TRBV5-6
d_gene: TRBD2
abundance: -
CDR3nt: TGTGCCAGCAGCTACCGAGCGGGAGACGAGGGGGGCAATGAGCAGTTCTTC
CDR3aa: CASSYRAGDEGGNEQFF

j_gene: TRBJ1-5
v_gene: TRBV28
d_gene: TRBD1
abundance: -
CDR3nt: TGTGCCAGCATACCAGGGACAGGGATTCAGCCCCAGCATTTT
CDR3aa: CASIPGTGIQPQHF

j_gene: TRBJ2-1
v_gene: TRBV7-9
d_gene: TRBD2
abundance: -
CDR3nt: TGTGCCGGGGGACCGGGACTAGCGGGAGTTCAGGGGGGAAATGAGCAGTTCTTC
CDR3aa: CAGGPGLAGVQGGNEQFF

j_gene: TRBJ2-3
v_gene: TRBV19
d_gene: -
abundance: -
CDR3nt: TGTGCCAGTAGTACCAGCGGAGGGGCTTGGCTAGATACGCAGTATTTT
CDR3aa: CASSTSGGAWLDTQYF

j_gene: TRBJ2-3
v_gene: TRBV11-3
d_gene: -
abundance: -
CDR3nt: TGTGCCAGCAGCTTAGTCGGGAGAAGCTTGGGTACGCAGTATTTT
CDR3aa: CASSLVGRSLGTQYF

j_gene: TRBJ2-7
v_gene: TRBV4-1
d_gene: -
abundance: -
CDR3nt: TGCGCCAGCAGCCAACCCGGGACGTCGGACTACGAGCAGTACTTC
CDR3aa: CASSQPGTSDYEQYF

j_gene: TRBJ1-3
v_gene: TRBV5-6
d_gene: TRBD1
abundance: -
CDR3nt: TGTGCCAGCAGCTGGATGACAGGGTCTGGAAACACCATATATTTT
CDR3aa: CASSWMTGSGNTIYF

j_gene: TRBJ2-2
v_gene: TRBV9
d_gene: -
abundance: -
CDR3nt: TGTGCCAGCAGCCTGACGAACACCGGGGAGCTGTTTTTT
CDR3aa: CASSLTNTGELFF

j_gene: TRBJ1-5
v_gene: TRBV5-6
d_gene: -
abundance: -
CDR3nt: TGTGCCAGCAGCCTAGGGGGGTGGCATCAGCCCCAGCATTTT
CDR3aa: CASSLGGWHQPQHF

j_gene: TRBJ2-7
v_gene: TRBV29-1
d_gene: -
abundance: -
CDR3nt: TGCAGCGCCCAGGGCCTGTACGAGCAGTACTTC
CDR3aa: CSAQGLYEQYF

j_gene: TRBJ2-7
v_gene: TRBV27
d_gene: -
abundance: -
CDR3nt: TGTGCCAGCAGCCCCACCCAATTGTTTCCGCGGGAGCAGTACTTC
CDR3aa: CASSPTQLFPREQYF

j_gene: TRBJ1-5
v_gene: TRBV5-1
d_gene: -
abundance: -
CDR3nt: TGCGCCAGCAGCTTGGGACAATTCGCCGGGCCCCAGCATTTT
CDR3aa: CASSLGQFAGPQHF

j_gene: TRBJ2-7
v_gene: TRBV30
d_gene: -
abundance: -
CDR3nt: TGTGCCTGGAGTGCAGCGGGCGAGCAGTACTTC
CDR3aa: CAWSAAGEQYF

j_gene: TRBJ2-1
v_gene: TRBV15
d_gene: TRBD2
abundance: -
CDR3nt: TGTGCCACCAGCAACACCTTGACTAGCGTGAATAATGAGCAGTTCTTC
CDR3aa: CATSNTLTSVNNEQFF

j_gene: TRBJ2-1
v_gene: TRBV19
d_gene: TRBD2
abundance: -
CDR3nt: TGTGCCAGTAGTAACCCGGGACTAGTTATCCTCAATGAGCAGTTCTTC
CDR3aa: CASSNPGLVILNEQFF

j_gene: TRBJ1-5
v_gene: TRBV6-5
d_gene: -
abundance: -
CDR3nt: TGTGCCAGCAGTTTCGGACTAGGGGGCAATCAGCCCCAGCATTTT
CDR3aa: CASSFGLGGNQPQHF

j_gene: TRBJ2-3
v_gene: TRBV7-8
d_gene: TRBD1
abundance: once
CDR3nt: TGTGCCAGCAGCCCGCGACAGGGGGAGCAGTATTTT
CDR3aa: CASSPRQGEQYF